Below, one T cell receptor beta chain is given with its context. The study recruited people aged roughly 18 to 89 years across some 23 US areas. Assignments of participants to cohorts depended upon their own reported clinical history. Either two negative PCRs, clearance, or symptom resolution qualified Cohort 3 donors as recovered. Data came from immunoSEQ multiplex PCR; TCRdb stores just in-frame clones and leaves some out. The data hold about 360,000 clones, with approximately 87% observed a single time. Germline V gives CDR1 SGHRS, CDR2 YFSETQ. Germline trimming cut 9 bases from V and 1 base from J; bases unmatched to any gene: 2. The CDR3 has 13 amino acids. The entry originates in a study of blood T cell repertoires in COVID-19. Study summary: In each case, the material was cDNA or gDNA derived from T cells, B-cell-depleted T cells, or PBMCs.

V is TRBV5-1 and J is TRBJ2-2; TRBD1 matches 8 bases. Material for sequencing was PBMCs or T cells enriched from blood (not recorded which). The source is a man between 25 and 39 years old who had recovered from COVID-19. CDR3 nucleotides: TGCGCCACCGGGACAGGGAACACCGGGGAGCTGTTTTTT. Amino acid sequence: CATGTGNTGELFF.